Described below is a single T cell receptor beta chain sequence and its context. The length of the CDR3 is 15 residues. The germline V gene has CDR1 KGHSH and CDR2 LQKENI. The ends lost 3 bases at V and 6 bases at J; junction bases unmatched: 10. The data were produced by immunoSEQ multiplex PCR, yet TCRdb's version contains in-frame clones alone and is incomplete. Found here are approximately 96,000 clones, around 91% of them singletons; the top ten hold 1.5% to 2%. The data derive from a study of OX40 agonist ivuxolimab in advanced cancers. The TCR sequence derives from an adult with an advanced solid tumor such as melanoma, head and neck, liver or kidney cancer. The chain carries TRBV18 and TRBJ2-5, with 7 bases aligning to TRBD1. Here the sequenced sample was CD4+ or CD8+ T cells sorted from blood, taken in a trial of the OX40 agonist ivuxolimab. The CDR3 region is CASSPQVQGSKTQYF. In DNA form, the CDR3 reads TGTGCCAGCTCACCGCAGGTACAGGGGAGCAAGACCCAGTACTTC.